This TCR beta chain was recovered during a study of T cells in women clearing cervical HPV infection (dated by TCRdb to between 2018 and 2020). About the full investigation: Cases were about two dozen women with histologically confirmed HPV16-related CIN3 or worse, including a couple of invasive cancers. Controls were 25 or so women whose single incident HPV16 infection cleared within 12 months without precancer or cancer developing. Blood from cases was collected at the visit where the lesion was first found, while blood from controls was collected once the infection could no longer be detected. Among cases, blood sampling came a median of roughly 150 days after lesion detection, with an interquartile range of about 80 to 230 days. Because only a few women had HLA typing data, the possibility that HLA type acted as a confounder could not be ruled out. Nested within Costa Rica's Guanacaste HPV Natural History Study, an exploratory proof-of-principle case-control study compared TCR repertoires across cervical HPV16 outcomes. Cases and controls were matched on age within five years and on year of sample collection. Median age was about 30 years in cases versus just over 37 in controls, and baseline characteristics did not differ significantly. In the parent cohort, some 10,000 women aged 18 or older were enrolled in Guanacaste, Costa Rica, during about 1992 to 1994 and were followed for roughly seven years. As quality controls, five blinded duplicates were added to each group, bringing the total to about 60 samples made up of roughly 50 participants and 10 or so replicates.

Every participant had a single incident cervical HPV16 infection, and women with prevalent HPV16 infections were excluded. Cervical HPV DNA was detected by MY09/MY11 PCR, and genotyping was performed by dot-blot hybridization. Roughly 15 mL of heparinized blood were centrifuged, and the buffy coat was split into aliquots, frozen at -30 degrees C, and then kept at -80 degrees C. QIAGEN kits were used to extract genomic DNA from the buffy coat specimens. Overall study results and their limits: The cross-sectional design could not show whether associations preceded infection or resulted from it; effector/memory subsets and HPV-specific T cells were not isolated. Because T-cell numbers per sample were unknown, differences in richness could reflect varying T-cell content rather than repertoire biology. TCR repertoire richness was significantly higher in CIN3+ cases than in controls across sequencing depths, while evenness did not differ. By combining richness with V gene abundances, random forest classifiers separated cases from controls with an estimated AUC of just over 0.8. Lower TRBV6-7 relative abundance was observed in cases than in controls (0.11% versus 0.16%; Bonferroni P = 0.0008).

Using the immunoSEQ assay, multiplex PCR amplified TCR beta CDR3 regions from an average of about 1,300 ng of genomic DNA per sample. Primer bias was corrected in the assay by using a complete synthetic TCR repertoire to establish an amplification baseline. Amplicons were sequenced on the Illumina platform. On the study's bioinformatics: Sequences were error-corrected by clustering with frequency ratios and a modified nearest-neighbor algorithm and were then analyzed in the immunoSEQ Analyzer with IMGT gene definitions. At each rarefaction depth, TCR richness and evenness were averaged across 20 rarefaction repeats, and any sample with fewer sequences than the depth was left out. Wilcoxon rank sum tests with FDR correction were used to compare relative abundances of V, D and J genes between the groups. An intraclass correlation of about 96% for TCR richness and an average of around 82% across 66 gene segments were obtained from the blinded duplicates. The table was pulled from immuneACCESS by TCRdb, which kept in-frame rearrangements only. Such tables lose some clones; where checked, under half of the loss comes from unresolved V genes, and the rest has no known cause. The V and J calls and clone size are taken from that table; D and trimming were inferred from the DNA. The table kept for this sample lists about 19,000 clones. Of the sample, approximately 5.3% is held by the ten largest clones.

At the junction V is shortened by 3 bases and J by 4 bases, with 14 bases in between. Counted from cysteine to phenylalanine, this CDR3 has 15 amino acids. Of the CDR3's DNA, 36 bases were read; they are in frame from base 1. Via the germline V gene, CDR1 is MNHEY and CDR2 SVGEGT. As to this clone: Its antigen is currently not known. Coverage ceases 3 residues before the CDR3 finishes, and the germline J gene fills in the end.

Sequenced: blood buffy coat. The sequence was collected from a woman aged 18 to 69 with a cervical HPV16 infection that either progressed to CIN3+ or cleared (not recorded which). This receptor chain uses TRBV6-2 or TRBV6-3 and TRBJ2-3, with a weak D call of TRBD2 (5 bases match). The CDR3 region reads CASSYGGYVADTQYF. The DNA read from the CDR3 is TGTGCCAGCAGTTATGGCGGGTATGTTGCAGATACG.